Presented here are 10 T cell receptor beta chains from one specimen sequenced in a study of T cells in women clearing cervical HPV infection (dated by TCRdb to the late 2010s). Library creation used the immunoSEQ multiplex PCR assay. TCRdb holds this immuneACCESS table with in-frame rearrangements only. Some clones are missing; in checked studies, unresolved V genes explain under half, and the rest has no known cause. The table held for this sample gives some 46,000 clones. Of the sample, roughly a third is held by the ten largest clones. Material: blood buffy coat. The receptor set was obtained from a woman aged 18 to 75 with a cervical HPV16 infection that either progressed to CIN3+ or cleared (not recorded which).

A note on this clone: Other DNA sequences within the sample encode an identical CDR3. The sequenced part of the CDR3 DNA is TGTGCCAGCTCACAGGGGGCTCGTGGAAACACC. This encodes CASSQGARGNT. From start to end, the CDR3 is CASSQGARGNTIYF. This chain joins TRBV18 and TRBJ1-3; 7 bases map to TRBD1. The CDR3 end falls 3 residues outside the read, so it is completed with the germline J gene. The CDR3 is 14 amino acids. V lost 4 bases and J lost 3; bases outside the gene matches: 3. The germline gives CDR1 KGHSH, CDR2 LQKENI.

Points on this clone: The read ends 3 residues before the CDR3 terminus; that terminus is restored from the germline J gene. This sequence joins TRBV7-8 and TRBJ1-4; TRBD1 matches at 8 bases. With 4 bases clipped from V and 8 bases from J, the junction kept 9 bases outside the gene matches. The CDR3 runs to 15 residues. The V gene's germline CDR1 is SGHVS and CDR2 FQNEAQ. The CDR3 region is CASSSQGAKGEKLFF. The sequenced part of the CDR3 DNA is TGTGCCAGCAGCTCGCAGGGGGCGAAAGGGGAAAAA.

Note on this clone: One junction end disagrees with the germline gene, perhaps due to a read error. The read finishes 3 residues shy of the CDR3 end, and the germline J gene is used to complete it. V usage is TRBV5-8 and J usage is TRBJ2-1; D unresolved. CDR3 length: 14 amino acids. Germline V gene data show CDR1 as SGHTS and CDR2 as YDEGEE. CDR3 DNA, as far as it was read: TGTGCCAGCCGCTTGAAGGCCCTCTACAATGAG. As protein: CASRLKALYNE. The full CDR3 is CASRLKALYNEQFF.

As for this clone: The read ends 3 residues before the CDR3 terminus; that terminus is restored from the germline J gene. J is TRBJ1-2 and V is TRBV7-3; maybe TRBD1 (6 bases). There are 14 residues in the CDR3. Per the germline V gene, CDR1 is SGHTA and CDR2 is FQGTGA. Partial CDR3 DNA: TGTGCCAGCAGCTCCCTGGGTGGGACAATTGAC. The encoded protein is CASSSLGGTID. The entire CDR3 is CASSSLGGTIDYTF.

With regard to this clone: With the read ending 3 residues before the CDR3 end, the germline J gene is used to fill in that end. The chain uses TRBV20-1 and TRBJ2-7; D may be TRBD2 (5 bases). The V end lost 6 bases, the J end lost 0 bases, and 18 bases lay between the germline ends. The CDR3 sequence is 15 residues long. Germline CDR1 DFQATT, CDR2 SNEGSKA (reference sequence). CDR3: CSAPSLGGSSYEQYF. The part of the CDR3 DNA that was read is TGCAGTGCCCCTAGTCTCGGCGGGTCCTCCTACGAG.

CDR3 protein: CAWNPGQERIRYGYTF. The covered CDR3 bases are TGTGCCTGGAACCCGGGACAGGAACGAATTCGGTATGGC. V and J are TRBV30 and TRBJ1-2; TRBD1 matches 8 bases. The CDR3 end lies 3 residues beyond the end of the read and is filled in from the germline J gene. Germline V CDR1 and CDR2: GTSNPN, SVGIG (reference sequence). The CDR3 extends over 16 amino acids. J lost 5 bases, V lost 4 bases, and 15 bases had no gene match.

In regard to this clone: Read sequence stops 3 residues before the CDR3 end, and the germline J gene provides the missing end. The chain employs TRBV7-9 and TRBJ2-3; 8 positions match TRBD1. CDR1 is SEHNR, CDR2 FQNEAQ, per germline (reference sequence). This CDR3 region has 14 residues. V gave up 1 base and J gave up 3 bases; unmatched junction bases: 0. The CDR3 bases that were read are TGTGCCAGCAGCTTAGGACAGGGGACAGATACG. Its translation is CASSLGQGTDT. The whole CDR3 sequence reads CASSLGQGTDTQYF.

CDR3 DNA (partial): TGTGCCAGTGCCAAGGGACAGGTGAACACTGAA. Protein product: CASAKGQVNTE. The whole CDR3 protein reads CASAKGQVNTEAFF. This rearrangement joins TRBV6-2 or TRBV6-3 to TRBJ1-1; 8 nucleotides agree with TRBD1. The CDR3 goes on 3 residues after the read ends, and that part is filled in from the germline J gene. Per germline, CDR1 MNHEY and CDR2 SVGEGT. Trimming at V came to 9 bases and at J to 0 bases, leaving 6 bases not matched to a gene. CDR3 length: 14 residues.

As for this clone: The observed sequence ends 3 residues before the CDR3 terminus, with the missing tail filled in from the germline J gene. The rearrangement uses TRBV11-3 and TRBJ2-5; tentatively, D is TRBD1 (5 bases). Germline CDR1 and CDR2: SGHNT and YENEEA. The V end lost 5 bases, the J end lost 1 base, and 11 bases lay between the germline ends. The CDR3 extends over 14 amino acids. The CDR3 protein is CASSQQGLQETQYF. Incomplete CDR3 DNA: TGTGCCAGCAGCCAGCAGGGCCTCCAAGAGACC.

For this clone: Sequencing ends 3 residues short of the CDR3 end; the germline J gene provides the rest. The chain links TRBV7-3 to TRBJ2-4; possible D gene TRBD1, 6 bases. This CDR3 comprises 14 residues. Germline lookup yields CDR1 SGHTA and CDR2 FQGTGA. The sequenced part of the CDR3 DNA is TGTGCCAGCAGCCCCACCGGGACAACCGAGACT. Its protein product is CASSPTGTTET. The full CDR3 protein is CASSPTGTTETQYF.